This T cell receptor (beta chain) was recorded in a study of T-cell reconstitution after alpha-beta-depleted transplantation in children. The TCRbeta library was prepared with unique molecular identifiers. One entry per CDR3 protein results from TCRdb running MiXCR on the PCR reads. The sample lists over 550,000 distinct CDR3 sequences, more than 9% seen once, with about 4% in the top ten. This CDR3 region has 13 residues. J gave up 3 bases and V 7 bases, and 6 bases lay outside the gene matches. Germline values: CDR1 MNHNS, CDR2 SASEGT. This receptor was obtained from a human donor who donated a stem cell graft to a child with acute myeloid leukemia. The chain links TRBV6-1 to TRBJ2-7; TRBD2 matches 7 bases. Material: PBMCs from the stem cell graft donor, obtained from the stem cell graft. In DNA form, the CDR3 reads TGTGCCAGCAAGGCTAGCGGTTACTACGAGCAGTACTTC. Translation: CASKASGYYEQYF.